Following are 14 T cell receptor beta chains from one sample sequenced in a study of T cell responses to AZD1222 COVID-19 vaccine. This table comes from immunoSEQ multiplex PCR, and its TCRdb copy is limited to in-frame clones, with some not included. The sample contains about 130,000 clones, about nine tenths of which appear only once. Source: peripheral blood, taken 28 days after the second AZD1222 dose. The receptor source for this set is an adult who received the AZD1222 COVID-19 vaccine.

V gene TRBV24-1 combines with J gene TRBJ2-5, with D perhaps assigned TRBD1 or TRBD2 (5 bases each). Trimming took 4 bases from V and 1 from J, leaving 15 bases between them. From germline, CDR1 is KGHDR and CDR2 SFDVKD. This CDR3 comprises 16 residues. The CDR3 is CATSEEGSSSQETQYF. The CDR3 DNA reads TGTGCCACCAGTGAAGAGGGGTCATCCTCCCAAGAGACCCAGTACTTC.

This chain uses TRBV11-3 with TRBJ1-1, with unresolved D. Germline V gives CDR1 SGHNT, CDR2 YENEEA. The CDR3 has 15 residues. Between the trimmed V and J ends, which lost 4 bases and 0 bases, there was a span of 12 bases. CDR3 loop: CASSSGGTMNTEAFF. As DNA, the CDR3 is TGTGCCAGCAGCTCCGGCGGAACTATGAACACTGAAGCTTTCTTT.

The chain is built from TRBV5-4 and TRBJ2-7; possibly TRBD2 for D (5 bases). Germline CDR1 and CDR2: SGHNT and YYREEE (reference sequence). V lost 4 bases, J lost 5 bases, and 16 bases lay in between. CDR3 size: 14 residues. The CDR3 here is CASSPAGSIHEQYF. In DNA form, the CDR3 reads TGTGCCAGCAGCCCGGCGGGCAGTATACACGAGCAGTACTTC.

The rearrangement uses TRBV11-2 and TRBJ2-7, with 7 bases fitting TRBD1. Per germline, CDR1 SGHAT and CDR2 FQNNGV. Losses at the gene ends were 5 bases for V and 0 bases for J; bases not matched to a gene: 16. The CDR3 extends over 18 amino acids. Written as DNA, the CDR3 is TGTGCCAGCAGCGCAGAGGGAAAGGGGGCCTCCCCCTCCTACGAGCAGTACTTC. Translating gives CASSAEGKGASPSYEQYF.

The CDR3 region has the DNA TGTGCCAGCAGAACCCGGGACAGGGACGAGCAGTACTTC. Amino acids: CASRTRDRDEQYF. This rearrangement joins TRBV12-3 or TRBV12-4 to TRBJ2-7, with TRBD1 identical over 9 bases. V lost 6 bases and J lost 5; bases outside the gene matches: 5. There are 13 residues in the CDR3.

This chain links TRBV19 with TRBJ1-5, with no clear D. This CDR3 comprises 15 residues. V lost 3 bases and J lost 0, with 9 bases in between. Per the germline V gene, CDR1 is LNHDA and CDR2 is SQIVND (reference sequence). The CDR3 protein is CASSIRRVSNQPQHF. CDR3 DNA sequence: TGTGCCAGTAGTATTAGACGGGTTAGCAATCAGCCCCAGCATTTT. Complete variable domain (other parts from reference TRBV19 and TRBJ1-5): DGGITQSPKYLFRKEGQNVTLSCEQNLNHDAMYWYRQDPGQGLRLIYYSQIVNDFQKGDIAEGYSVSREKKESFPLTVTSAQKNPTAFYLCASSIRRVSNQPQHFGDGTRLSIL.

The V and J genes are TRBV10-3 and TRBJ2-3; 8 positions match TRBD1. Germline CDR1 and CDR2: ENHRY and SYGVKD. This CDR3 comprises 15 residues. The trim removed 4 bases at V and 5 bases at J, leaving 8 bases unmatched. CDR3 in amino acids: CAISGSGQGGDTQYF. CDR3 nucleotide sequence: TGTGCCATCAGTGGTAGTGGACAGGGCGGAGATACGCAGTATTTT.

The J gene is TRBJ1-1, the V gene TRBV29-1, with TRBD1 matching over 8 bases. Unmatched junction bases numbered 8, after V lost 7 bases and J lost 7 bases. Per germline, CDR1 SQVTM and CDR2 ANQGSEA. This CDR3 has 12 amino acids. CDR3 in amino acids: CSAGTGGGEAFF. CDR3 DNA: TGCAGCGCCGGGACAGGAGGGGGTGAAGCTTTCTTT.

The CDR3 protein is CAWSGVAGVETQYF. DNA for the CDR3: TGTGCCTGGAGTGGAGTAGCGGGAGTAGAGACCCAGTACTTC. The chain links TRBV30 to TRBJ2-5; 9 bases agree with TRBD2. V was clipped by 1 base and J by 4 bases; unmatched bases: 4. CDR3 size: 14 residues. Per the germline V gene, CDR1 is GTSNPN and CDR2 is SVGIG (reference sequence).

The chain combines TRBV7-2 with TRBJ2-1; TRBD2 matches at 9 bases. The CDR3 totals 17 residues. CDR1 is SGHTA, CDR2 FQGNSA, per germline. With V trimmed by 4 bases and J by 0 bases, 7 bases remained unmatched. The CDR3 loop is CASSSQPGLASYNEQFF. CDR3 coding DNA: TGTGCCAGCAGCTCCCAGCCGGGACTAGCCTCCTACAATGAGCAGTTCTTC.

V gene TRBV4-2 combines with J gene TRBJ2-5; 12 nucleotides match TRBD1. With 5 bases clipped from V and 5 bases from J, the junction kept 12 bases outside the gene matches. CDR1 is LGHNA and CDR2 is YNFKEQ in the germline V gene. The CDR3 is made up of 17 amino acids. CDR3 in DNA: TGTGCCAGCAGCTCCCCGTCGGGGACAGGGGGCGCTGAGACCCAGTACTTC. Residues: CASSSPSGTGGAETQYF.

The chain recombines TRBV5-6 with TRBJ2-5, with TRBD2 identical over 7 bases. Germline values: CDR1 SGHDT, CDR2 YYEEEE. V lost 3 bases, J lost 5 bases, and 10 bases stayed unmatched. CDR3 length: 15 residues. This CDR3 is CASSSLATWEETQYF. The DNA of the CDR3 is TGTGCCAGCAGCTCACTAGCGACCTGGGAGGAGACCCAGTACTTC.

This chain links TRBV11-3 with TRBJ2-7; a weak D match, TRBD2 (5 bases). Germline CDR1 is SGHNT and CDR2 is YENEEA. There are 15 residues in the CDR3. Trimming removed 0 bases from V and 7 bases from J, with 16 bases in between. CDR3 sequence reads: CASSLDARTGGEQYF. In nucleotides, the CDR3 is TGTGCCAGCAGCTTAGACGCCCGGACGGGCGGGGAGCAGTACTTC.

This chain joins TRBV15 and TRBJ1-4, with TRBD1 matching over 9 bases. The germline gives CDR1 LNHNV, CDR2 YYDKDF (reference sequence). The CDR3 has 16 amino acids. J lost 5 bases, V lost 0 bases, and 4 bases had no gene match. For the CDR3, the DNA is TGTGCCACCAGCAGAGAGACCGGGACAGGGAATGAAAAACTGTTTTTT. Its translation is CATSRETGTGNEKLFF.